This T cell receptor (beta chain) was documented in a study of T cell responses to AZD1222 COVID-19 vaccine. Study-wide results and caveats: Recipients of AZD1222 seropositive at baseline numbered only five or six. The study found vaccine-associated CD4 TCRs spanning spike, dominant at 160-218 and 743-854. Donors were largely white British and mainly female; clonal diversity was possibly underestimated.

Data came from immunoSEQ multiplex PCR; TCRdb stores just in-frame clones and leaves some out. Of 100,000 to 140,000 clones listed, under 95% were seen once; the top ten hold approximately 22%. Trimming stripped 2 bases from V and 1 base from J, with 9 bases between. Germline V gene sequence: CDR1 MNHNS, CDR2 SASEGT. This CDR3 region has 15 residues. As to this clone: Its antigen is unidentified.

The sequenced sample was peripheral blood, obtained on day 0 of AZD1222 vaccination. The chain carries TRBV6-1 and TRBJ1-5; D is unresolved. This receptor was obtained from an adult in good health. CDR3 region: CASSEWVTSNQPQHF. The CDR3 nucleotides read TGTGCCAGCAGTGAATGGGTAACGAGCAATCAGCCCCAGCATTTT.